The clone carrying this T cell receptor (beta chain) was recorded at least ten times. Ophthalmopathy patients had Clinical Activity Score at least 3, NOSPECS grade at least 4, duration under 3 months. Investigators excluded patients with uncontrolled infection, other autoimmune disease, pregnancy or lactation. Around 10 ml fresh peripheral blood yielded the PBMCs. The CDR3 loop spans 14 amino acids. With 6 bases clipped from V and 4 bases from J, the junction kept 8 bases outside the gene matches. Germline lookup yields CDR1 DFQATT and CDR2 SNEGSKA (reference sequence). Amplification targeted TCR beta CDR3 regions from RNA transcripts. Initially, a first-round RT-PCR of the TCR CDR3 employed the HTBI primer set. MiXCR, applied by TCRdb to the multiplex PCR reads, yields one record per CDR3 protein. The sample lists 330,000 or so distinct CDR3 sequences, less than 20% occurring once. The data were taken from a study of T cells in Graves' hyperthyroidism and ophthalmopathy.

The genes are TRBV20-1 and TRBJ2-7; 11 nucleotides line up with TRBD2. The TCR originated in a woman between 40 and 50 years old with Graves' ophthalmopathy. The source material was blood. This chain's CDR3 is CSAISGRATYEQYF. The CDR3 DNA follows: TGCAGTGCGATTAGCGGGAGGGCCACTTACGAGCAGTACTTC.